This paragraph covers one T cell receptor beta chain sequence. No cognate antigen has been identified for it. No much larger clone is present one base from it, and per-base qualities are unavailable. This record comes from a study of OX40 agonist ivuxolimab in advanced cancers. General notes on the study: Ivuxolimab was an agonistic, fully human IgG2 monoclonal antibody directed against OX40 (CD134), a costimulatory receptor. Intravenous ivuxolimab was administered to patients every 2 weeks at six dose levels: 0.01, 0.1, 0.3, 1.5, 3 and 10 mg/kg. Of the approximately 53 patients in dose escalation, 19 had hepatocellular carcinoma, approximately 15 had melanoma, 9 had renal cell carcinoma and 9 had head and neck cancer. The dose-escalation cohort was about 83% male with a mean age of approximately 59 years, ranging from about 20 to 85. Prior anti-PD-1, anti-PD-L1 or anti-CTLA-4 therapy was permitted, and checkpoint inhibitors had been received by approximately 39% of dose-escalation patients. Partial responses were achieved by three dose-escalation patients, of whom one had hepatocellular carcinoma and two had cutaneous melanoma. Peripheral TCRbeta sequencing aimed to test whether ivuxolimab altered TCR sequence diversity and caused clonal T-cell expansion. The paper reports the monotherapy dose-escalation portion (N of about 47 patients) of the phase I ivuxolimab trial.

The germline V gene provides CDR1 MNHEY and CDR2 SVGAGI. CDR3 length: 14 amino acids, cysteine to phenylalanine. Only CDR3 DNA is held: 42 bases, read in frame from base 1. Deletion took 4 bases off V and 5 bases off J, with a span of 11 bases between the germline ends. Overall study results and their limits: In the 0.1-3.0 mg/kg groups, partial responders were among the patients with the lowest normalized peripheral clonal expansion, particularly in CD8+ T cells. Low levels of normalized T-cell clonal expansion were also shown by some nonresponding patients. The antigen specificity of the peripheral T cells that underwent clonal expansion was not determined. At doses of 0.1 to 3.0 mg/kg, clonal expansion of both CD4+ and CD8+ T cells in blood was seen between baseline and week 6. On average, CD8+ T cells showed more expanded clones than CD4+ T cells after ivuxolimab.

For sequencing of the TCRbeta CDR3 region, genomic DNA was extracted from the sorted cells. The immunoSEQ Assay was used for sequencing of TCRbeta CDR3 regions. What TCRdb holds here is the immuneACCESS table cut down to in-frame rearrangements. Part of the clones is not present; checked against another copy, under half of the missing clones reflect an unresolved V gene, and the others are unexplained. The sample table shows around 64,000 clones, and 85% to 90% are seen once. The ten largest clones add up to more than 0.35% of the sample. Patients with a history of autoimmune disease or receiving systemic immunosuppression were excluded from the trial. Peripheral blood for TCR sequencing was drawn from every dose cohort at baseline, at cycle 4 day 1 and at cycle 7 day 1. Samples came from an open-label, multicenter, first-in-human phase I dose-escalation trial of ivuxolimab. Adults with locally advanced or metastatic melanoma, renal cell, hepatocellular, or head and neck squamous cell carcinoma were enrolled in the trial. Before TCR sequencing, CD4+ T cells and CD8+ T cells from peripheral blood were sorted into separate populations.

The starting material was CD4+ or CD8+ T cells sorted from blood, obtained in a trial of the OX40 agonist ivuxolimab. This clonotype originated in an adult with an advanced solid tumor such as melanoma, head and neck, liver or kidney cancer. Recombination linked TRBV6-5 to TRBJ1-4; the D gene identity is not certain. The bases are TGTGCCAGCAGTTTTGACGGCCCCAATGAAAAACTGTTTTTT. It codes for CASSFDGPNEKLFF.